Listed here are 25 T cell receptor beta chains from one sample, sequenced in a study of shared clonotypes between healthy human individuals. Repertoires were generated with immunoSEQ multiplex PCR, while TCRdb's copy carries only in-frame clones and drops some. The sample consists of around 980,000 clones, 75% to 80% of them appearing once. The sequenced sample consisted of memory CD4+ T cells from PBMCs. Subset specified: CD45RA-negative fraction. The receptor set was obtained from a man aged 18-30 years in good health. Some clones in this sample may be carry-over from other donors' samples.

This clone has only one observation. The gene calls are TRBV2 and TRBJ2-7, with 9 bases lining up with TRBD2. CDR3 length: 17 amino acids. CDR1 is SNHLY and CDR2 is FYNNEI in the germline V gene. V shed 3 bases, J shed 5 bases, and the junction held 14 bases outside the gene matches. The CDR3 region has the DNA TGTGCCAGCAGTGAGGGGCGAACTAGCGGGTTCCTCAACGAGCAGTACTTC. This encodes CASSEGRTSGFLNEQYF.

The chain has TRBV2 and TRBJ1-1; D not certain. The CDR3 contains 11 residues. Trimming took 2 bases from V and 8 from J, leaving 6 bases between them. Germline CDR1 SNHLY, CDR2 FYNNEI. The CDR3 DNA reads as TGTGCCAGCAGTGAATTGGGGGAAGCTTTCTTT. It specifies CASSELGEAFF. The variable domain in full, with the rest retrieved from reference TRBV2 and TRBJ1-1, is EPEVTQTPSHQVTQMGQEVILRCVPISNHLYFYWYRQILGQKVEFLVSFYNNEISEKSEIFDDQFSVERPDGSNFTLKIRSTKLEDSAMYFCASSELGEAFFGQGTRLTVV.

The chain recombines TRBV5-1 with TRBJ2-5; D possibly corresponds to TRBD1 (5 bases). Germline V gene data show CDR1 as SGHRS and CDR2 as YFSETQ. The germline V and J ends were trimmed by 1 base and 4 bases, with 14 bases remaining between them. The CDR3 totals 15 residues. The CDR3 nucleotides are TGCGCCAGCAGCTTGACAGGATTCACGGGAGAGACCCAGTACTTC. Translating gives CASSLTGFTGETQYF.

V usage is TRBV2 and J usage is TRBJ2-3; tentative D call: TRBD2 (6 bases). This CDR3 spans 12 amino acids. Trimming removed 0 bases at V and 11 bases at J, with 9 bases between. The germline gives CDR1 SNHLY, CDR2 FYNNEI. CDR3: CASSEAPGVQYF. Here the CDR3 DNA reads TGTGCCAGCAGTGAAGCACCGGGGGTGCAGTATTTT.

This chain links TRBV15 with TRBJ2-7; either TRBD1 or TRBD2 may fit D (5 bases each). The V gene lost 3 bases and the J gene lost 6 bases, with 18 bases spanning the gap. The CDR3 consists of 15 residues. The germline V gene has CDR1 LNHNV and CDR2 YYDKDF (reference sequence). The chain's CDR3 is CATSRLGSTGGEQYF. The CDR3 DNA is TGTGCCACCAGCAGGTTGGGGAGTACTGGGGGCGAGCAGTACTTC. Based on the CDR3 plus reference TRBV15 and TRBJ2-7, the full variable domain is DAMVIQNPRYQVTQFGKPVTLSCSQTLNHNVMYWYQQKSSQAPKLLFHYYDKDFNNEADTPDNFQSRRPNTSFCFLDIRSPGLGDTAMYLCATSRLGSTGGEQYFGPGTRLTVT.

This CDR3 reads CASSEAPGQAGYGYTF. For the CDR3, the DNA is TGTGCCAGCAGTGAAGCCCCGGGACAGGCGGGCTATGGCTACACCTTC. The J gene is TRBJ1-2, the V gene TRBV2; 8 bases line up with TRBD1. The trim removed 0 bases at V and 4 bases at J, leaving 7 bases unmatched. CDR3 size: 16 residues. Germline V lookup: CDR1 SNHLY, CDR2 FYNNEI.

The rearrangement uses TRBV27 and TRBJ1-5, with TRBD1 as a possible D gene (5 bases). The V gene's germline CDR1 is MNHEY and CDR2 SMNVEV (reference sequence). CDR3 length equals 13 residues. The germline V and J ends were trimmed by 5 bases and 7 bases, with 12 bases remaining between them. The CDR3 region is CASSPGRGQPQHF. The CDR3 DNA sequence: TGTGCCAGCAGTCCGGGACGAGGACAGCCCCAGCATTTT.

This chain joins TRBV2 and TRBJ2-3, with 9 bases that match TRBD2. The germline V gene encodes CDR1 SNHLY and CDR2 FYNNEI. V trimming: 3 bases; J trimming: 2 bases; junction bases outside the gene matches: 6. CDR3 length: 16 amino acids. CDR3 protein: CASSDLAGAPTDTQYF. CDR3 sequence (DNA): TGTGCCAGCAGTGACTTAGCGGGAGCCCCCACAGATACGCAGTATTTT.

The table lists this clone with a count of one. CDR3 DNA sequence: TGTGCCAGCAGCTTATGTTTCGGACTAGAGGGATGCGAGCAGTACTTC. As protein: CASSLCFGLEGCEQYF. The chain employs TRBV7-9 and TRBJ2-7; TRBD2 aligns across 7 bases. CDR3 size: 16 residues. Losses at the gene ends were 2 bases for V and 6 bases for J; bases not matched to a gene: 13. Per the germline V gene, CDR1 is SEHNR and CDR2 is FQNEAQ (reference sequence).

This chain links TRBV10-2 with TRBJ2-1, with TRBD2 matching over 7 bases. In germline, CDR1 is WSHSY, CDR2 SAAADI. The junction had 7 bases not matched to a gene; V was cut back by 2 bases and J by 15 bases. The CDR3 runs 12 residues. The CDR3 loop reads CASSENTGGGFF. CDR3 DNA sequence: TGCGCCAGCAGTGAGAATACGGGAGGCGGGTTCTTC.

The chain recombines TRBV30 with TRBJ1-6; D is unresolved. The CDR3 is 14 amino acids. The germline V gene encodes CDR1 GTSNPN and CDR2 SVGIG (reference sequence). V lost 1 base and J 9 bases, leaving 13 bases between the germline ends. The chain's CDR3 is CAWSEGITASPLHF. The CDR3 region has the DNA TGTGCCTGGAGTGAGGGTATTACCGCTTCACCCCTCCACTTT.

V usage is TRBV28 and J usage is TRBJ1-5, with D possibly TRBD1 on 6 matching bases. The germline V and J ends were trimmed by 6 bases and 5 bases, with 14 bases remaining between them. CDR1 MDHEN and CDR2 SYDVKM come from the germline V gene. The CDR3 totals 14 residues. The CDR3 region has the DNA TGTGCCAGCAGGGCCGGGACACGTTATCAGCCCCAGCATTTT. It codes for CASRAGTRYQPQHF.

Details on this clone: The same CDR3 arises from other DNA sequences in this sample as well. The genes are TRBV5-4 and TRBJ2-3, with D unclear. Deletions cut 0 bases from V and 1 base from J, with 3 bases between. CDR1 is SGHNT, CDR2 YYREEE, per germline (reference sequence). This CDR3 region has 13 residues. This chain's CDR3 is CASSLGGTDTQYF. In DNA, the CDR3 is TGTGCCAGCAGCTTGGGCGGCACAGATACGCAGTATTTT. The variable domain in full, with the rest retrieved from reference TRBV5-4 and TRBJ2-3, is ETGVTQSPTHLIKTRGQQVTLRCSSQSGHNTVSWYQQALGQGPQFIFQYYREEENGRGNFPPRFSGLQFPNYSSELNVNALELDDSALYLCASSLGGTDTQYFGPGTRLTVL.

This clone has only a few counts. The chain joins TRBV29-1 to TRBJ1-2; D gene unclear. The length of the CDR3 is 12 residues. Germline CDR1 SQVTM, CDR2 ANQGSEA. Trimming stripped 3 bases from V and 5 bases from J, with 10 bases between. For the CDR3, the DNA is TGCAGCGTTGAGGACGGACGGTATGGCTACACCTTC. It encodes CSVEDGRYGYTF.

To note about this clone: With a much larger clone just one base away, this may be a read error. Additional DNA sequences in this sample encode the identical CDR3. This chain connects TRBV5-4 to TRBJ1-1; a weak D match, TRBD1 (5 bases). The germline V gene encodes CDR1 SGHNT and CDR2 YYREEE (reference sequence). The CDR3 totals 15 residues. V was shortened by 4 bases and J by 1 base, with 14 bases between the two germline ends. The CDR3 sequence: CASSVRQGQNTEAFF. DNA of the CDR3: TGTGCCAGCAGCGTCCGGCAGGGTCAGAACACTGAAGCTTTCTTT.

This rearrangement joins TRBV5-4 to TRBJ2-7; 8 bases fit TRBD1. CDR3 length: 12 amino acids. Germline CDR1 and CDR2: SGHNT and YYREEE (reference sequence). Trimming took 4 bases from V and 7 from J; bases not matched to a gene: 4. In DNA form, the CDR3 reads TGTGCCAGCAGCATCGACAGGGGTGAGCAGTACTTC. Translation gives CASSIDRGEQYF.

This rearrangement joins TRBV30 to TRBJ1-4; 8 nucleotides agree with TRBD1. Germline-derived CDR1 and CDR2 are GTSNPN and SVGIG (reference sequence). V gave up 3 bases and J gave up 1 base; unmatched junction bases: 4. The CDR3 has 15 residues. CDR3 sequence (DNA): TGTGCCTGGAGCGATACAGGGGGAACTAATGAAAAACTGTTTTTT. This translates into CAWSDTGGTNEKLFF.

This chain joins TRBV27 and TRBJ2-5; 7 positions match TRBD1. The CDR3 has 15 residues. Germline V CDR1 and CDR2: MNHEY, SMNVEV (reference sequence). The V segment lost 6 bases and the J segment 1 base; nucleotides outside the gene matches: 8. The DNA for the CDR3 is TGTGCCAGCAGCTCCGGACAGGCGGGCCAAGAGACCCAGTACTTC. It specifies CASSSGQAGQETQYF.

The rearrangement joins TRBV5-1 to TRBJ2-7; 8 positions agree with TRBD1. The germline V gene encodes CDR1 SGHRS and CDR2 YFSETQ. There are 14 residues in the CDR3. Trimming at V came to 4 bases and at J to 1 base, leaving 4 bases not matched to a gene. For the CDR3, the DNA is TGCGCCAGCAGCCCCGGACAGGGATCCTACGAGCAGTACTTC. This sequence encodes CASSPGQGSYEQYF.

The chain recombines TRBV5-8 with TRBJ1-5, with D unresolved. Trimming removed 3 bases at V and 2 bases at J, with 9 bases between. CDR3 size: 14 residues. Germline CDR1 is SGHTS and CDR2 is YDEGEE. CDR3 region: CASSSRTGNQPQHF. CDR3 DNA: TGTGCCAGCAGCTCCAGGACGGGCAATCAGCCCCAGCATTTT.

V is TRBV13 and J is TRBJ1-2, with D unclear. The ends were cut back, 1 base at V and 6 bases at J, with 9 bases in the middle. Germline CDR1 PRHDT, CDR2 FYEKMQ (reference sequence). The CDR3 sequence is 13 residues long. In nucleotides, the CDR3 is TGTGCCAGCAGCTTAGTTTTCGGAGATGGCTACACCTTC. It is translated as CASSLVFGDGYTF.

This clone has a handful of counts. The V call is TRBV18, the J call TRBJ2-7; TRBD2 is a possible D gene (5 bases). Trimming shortened V by 1 base and J by 4 bases, and 11 bases separated the two germline ends. This CDR3 is built from 14 residues. Germline V CDR1 and CDR2: KGHSH, LQKENI. DNA of the CDR3: TGTGCCAGCTCACCACGGGCCCGAGGGTACGAGCAGTACTTC. It specifies CASSPRARGYEQYF.

The chain uses TRBV29-1 and TRBJ1-1, with 7 bases identical to TRBD1. The V and J ends lost 5 bases and 1 base, in that order; junction bases with no gene match: 7. Germline-derived CDR1 and CDR2 are SQVTM and ANQGSEA. The CDR3 length is 14 residues. The CDR3 sequence is CSVRDRRWNTEAFF. In DNA form, the CDR3 reads TGCAGCGTTAGGGACAGAAGGTGGAACACTGAAGCTTTCTTT.

The chain has TRBV27 and TRBJ1-2, with 10 bases matching TRBD1. The CDR3 loop spans 12 amino acids. Looked up from germline, CDR1 is MNHEY and CDR2 is SMNVEV (reference sequence). V trimming: 9 bases; J trimming: 7 bases; junction bases outside the gene matches: 5. The CDR3 bases are TGTGCCAGTGCGACAGGGGGCGTTGGCTACACCTTC. This encodes CASATGGVGYTF.

The sample holds a few counts of this clone. The V gene is TRBV4-1, the J gene TRBJ2-2, with D possibly being TRBD2 (5 bases). The CDR3 contains 18 residues. Per the germline V gene, CDR1 is MGHRA and CDR2 is YSYEKL. Trimming cost V 0 bases and J 1 base, with 15 bases left between them. The CDR3 region is CASSQDRGLRVNTGELFF. The CDR3 DNA follows: TGCGCCAGCAGCCAAGATCGAGGACTGCGGGTGAACACCGGGGAGCTGTTTTTT.